The entry below describes one T cell receptor beta chain. Its antigen remains unknown. The sample belongs to a study of early T cells in non-severe SARS-CoV-2 infection. CDR1 is SEHNR and CDR2 is FQNEAQ in the germline V gene (reference sequence). V gave up 8 bases and J gave up 1 base, with 5 bases separating them. The CDR3 spans 12 residues. The library protocol tagged individual cDNA molecules with unique molecular identifiers. TCRdb used MiXCR to reprocess the 5' RACE reads, holding one entry per CDR3 protein. The sample shows about 71,000 distinct CDR3 sequences, around 13% of them seen only once. Study-wide points: There was a bias toward anti-spike CD8 responses in VDJdb matching, which missed private and CD4 specificities.

The V gene is TRBV7-9, the J gene TRBJ2-2; no clear D gene. This clonotype originated in an adult who was a healthcare worker with PCR-confirmed SARS-CoV-2 infection or an uninfected control (not recorded which). The material sequenced was whole blood. The CDR3: CASGKNTGELFF. In DNA, the CDR3 is TGTGCCAGCGGCAAGAACACCGGGGAGCTGTTTTTT. Filled out from reference TRBV7-9 and TRBJ2-2, the complete variable domain reads DTGVSQNPRHKITKRGQNVTFRCDPISEHNRLYWYRQTLGQGPEFLTYFQNEAQLEKSRLLSDRFSAERPKGSFSTLEIQRTEQGDSAMYLCASGKNTGELFFGEGSRLTVL.